The 14 T cell receptor beta chains below were found in one sample sequenced in a study of control samples from healthy donors and cancer patients. The data were produced by immunoSEQ multiplex PCR, yet TCRdb's version contains in-frame clones alone and is incomplete. The sample has almost 40,000 clones; 65% to 85% are singletons. Sequences were obtained from PBMCs. The origin of the receptors is a woman aged 55-70 years with lung cancer.

The J gene is TRBJ2-5, the V gene TRBV6-4, with D maybe TRBD1 (5 bases). Trimming left V 5 bases short and J 7 bases short, with 14 bases between. The CDR3 runs 13 residues. The germline V gene has CDR1 MRHNA and CDR2 SNTAGT. The CDR3, as DNA: TGTGCCAGCAGTTTCGACCTAAGGGGGACCCAGTACTTC. It yields the protein CASSFDLRGTQYF.

The rearrangement uses TRBV6-5 and TRBJ1-2; D is undetermined. CDR3 length: 15 amino acids. Germline CDR1 and CDR2: MNHEY and SVGAGI. V gave up 2 bases and J gave up 4 bases, with 14 bases separating them. The CDR3 bases are TGTGCCAGCAGTTACGACGGAGGGAGACTCTATGGCTACACCTTC. This sequence encodes CASSYDGGRLYGYTF.

This sequence joins TRBV28 and TRBJ2-2, with 7 positions matching TRBD2. Trimming removed 8 bases from V and 1 base from J; junction bases left unmatched: 4. This CDR3 spans 14 amino acids. Germline assignment: CDR1 MDHEN and CDR2 SYDVKM. CDR3 in amino acids: CASLSGGNTGELFF. The CDR3 DNA is TGTGCCAGCCTCTCGGGGGGGAACACCGGGGAGCTGTTTTTT.

V and J are TRBV9 and TRBJ2-3, with a possible D match to TRBD2 (6 bases). Germline V CDR1 and CDR2: SGDLS, YYNGEE. The ends were cut back, 3 bases at V and 3 bases at J, with 11 bases in the middle. The CDR3 sequence is 14 residues long. The CDR3, as DNA: TGTGCCAGCAGCGGCCGCCGGGAGACAGATACGCAGTATTTT. Its translation is CASSGRRETDTQYF. The variable domain in full, completed from reference TRBV9 and TRBJ2-3, reads DSGVTQTPKHLITATGQRVTLRCSPRSGDLSVYWYQQSLDQGLQFLIQYYNGEERAKGNILERFSAQQFPDLHSELNLSSLELGDSALYFCASSGRRETDTQYFGPGTRLTVL.

The chain links TRBV5-6 to TRBJ1-5; D unresolved. Germline loops: CDR1 SGHDT, CDR2 YYEEEE. This CDR3 spans 18 amino acids. Between the trimmed V and J ends, which lost 0 bases and 2 bases, there was a span of 18 bases. This CDR3 reads CASSLEHGGGEGNQPQHF. In DNA, the CDR3 is TGTGCCAGCAGCTTGGAGCATGGCGGTGGGGAGGGCAATCAGCCCCAGCATTTT.

The chain joins TRBV5-1 to TRBJ1-1, with D hard to call. Trimming left V 4 bases short and J 2 bases short, with 9 bases between. Germline V lookup: CDR1 SGHRS, CDR2 YFSETQ. The CDR3 covers 13 residues. CDR3 DNA sequence: TGCGCCAGCAGCCTCCGACTCAACACTGAAGCTTTCTTT. The encoded protein is CASSLRLNTEAFF.

The chain is built from TRBV7-6 and TRBJ2-1, with D possibly being TRBD2 (5 bases). The germline V and J ends were trimmed by 1 base and 0 bases, with 13 bases remaining between them. The CDR3 extends over 17 amino acids. Germline V lookup: CDR1 SGHVS, CDR2 FNYEAQ. The CDR3 nucleotides are TGTGCCAGCAGCTTAGAGGGAAGAACTAGCTCCTACAATGAGCAGTTCTTC. It codes for CASSLEGRTSSYNEQFF.

The V and J genes are TRBV19 and TRBJ1-5, with D perhaps matching TRBD1 (5 bases). Germline CDR1 reads LNHDA; CDR2 reads SQIVND (reference sequence). The CDR3 runs to 13 residues. The V gene lost 10 bases and the J gene lost 7 bases, with 17 bases spanning the gap. The CDR3 spells CATEPGVQQPQHF. CDR3 bases: TGTGCCACCGAACCGGGGGTCCAACAGCCCCAGCATTTT.

V usage is TRBV19 and J usage is TRBJ1-5, with D tentatively TRBD1 (5 bases). The CDR3 extends over 17 amino acids. V lost 2 bases and J lost 4, with 18 bases in between. Germline V gene data show CDR1 as LNHDA and CDR2 as SQIVND (reference sequence). The CDR3 protein is CASSIPPTALANQPQHF. In nucleotides, the CDR3 is TGTGCCAGTAGTATACCCCCGACAGCCTTGGCGAATCAGCCCCAGCATTTT. The variable domain in full, completed from reference TRBV19 and TRBJ1-5, reads DGGITQSPKYLFRKEGQNVTLSCEQNLNHDAMYWYRQDPGQGLRLIYYSQIVNDFQKGDIAEGYSVSREKKESFPLTVTSAQKNPTAFYLCASSIPPTALANQPQHFGDGTRLSIL.

V gene TRBV9 combines with J gene TRBJ1-1, with D tentatively TRBD1 (5 bases). The germline V gene encodes CDR1 SGDLS and CDR2 YYNGEE. The CDR3 loop spans 15 amino acids. The germline V and J ends were trimmed by 2 bases and 5 bases, with 16 bases remaining between them. For the CDR3, the DNA is TGTGCCAGCAGCGTCGAGGGTGGGGGAGGAACTGAAGCTTTCTTT. This codes for CASSVEGGGGTEAFF.

The chain links TRBV6-5 to TRBJ1-6, with unresolved D. Trimming removed 8 bases from V and 0 bases from J, with 5 bases in between. CDR1 MNHEY and CDR2 SVGAGI come from the germline V gene. The CDR3 spans 13 residues. The CDR3: CASWSSYNSPLHF. Written as DNA, the CDR3 is TGTGCCAGCTGGAGCTCCTATAATTCACCCCTCCACTTT.

The gene calls are TRBV20-1 and TRBJ2-2; D gene unclear. This CDR3 is 11 amino acids long. Per the germline V gene, CDR1 is DFQATT and CDR2 is SNEGSKA (reference sequence). V lost 3 bases, J lost 6 bases, and 5 bases lay in between. Here the CDR3 reads CSASPAGELFF. CDR3 nucleotide sequence: TGCAGTGCTAGCCCCGCCGGGGAGCTGTTTTTT.

This rearrangement joins TRBV19 to TRBJ2-5; no clear D gene. CDR1 LNHDA and CDR2 SQIVND come from the germline V gene (reference sequence). This CDR3 is 13 amino acids long. V was shortened by 1 base and J by 3 bases, with 6 bases between the two germline ends. The CDR3 nucleotides read TGTGCCAGTAGTATAGGGCAAAAAGAGACCCAGTACTTC. Translating gives CASSIGQKETQYF.

This clone was detected only a few times. The J gene is TRBJ2-5, the V gene TRBV10-1, with 7 positions matching TRBD1. The V and J ends lost 5 bases and 4 bases, in that order; junction bases with no gene match: 10. Germline V gene lookup returns CDR1 WNHNN and CDR2 SYGVQD (reference sequence). CDR3 length: 15 amino acids. The CDR3 bases are TGCGCCAGCAGTCAAAAGACAGGGAGAGGAGAGACCCAGTACTTC. Its protein product is CASSQKTGRGETQYF.